The clone carrying this T cell receptor (beta chain) was seen ten or more times. Its antigen remains unidentified. This specimen comes from a study of T cells in Graves' hyperthyroidism and ophthalmopathy. Study information: Peripheral blood was secured at the point of initial diagnosis, before any treatment. Findings and caveats of the study: A median 6.5 months before onset, the model predicted ophthalmopathy. Separation of ophthalmopathy from stable hyperthyroidism was achieved by a 13 V-J model.

Clinical symptoms, serum thyroxine, TRAb, thyroid ultrasound and orbital computed tomography established diagnosis. Amplification of TCR beta CDR3 regions used RNA as the template. HTBI primers were used for first-round RT-PCR of the TCR CDR3. TCRdb passed the multiplex PCR reads through MiXCR, listing each CDR3 protein once. Found here are about 600,000 distinct CDR3 sequences, 14% of them singletons; the top ten hold roughly 7%. The CDR3 extends over 17 amino acids. The germline V gene encodes CDR1 MGHRA and CDR2 YSYEKL. Deletions cut 1 base from V and 7 bases from J, with 19 bases between. This TCR came from a woman under 30 with Graves' ophthalmopathy. What was sequenced was blood. The chain links TRBV4-1 to TRBJ2-2; TRBD2 might be the D (5 bases). The CDR3 DNA reads TGCGCCAGCAGCCAAGCAGAAGCGGTACAGACGGGCGGGGAGCTGTTTTTT. Translating gives CASSQAEAVQTGGELFF.